This T cell receptor (beta chain) is from a study of blood T cell repertoires in COVID-19. This CDR3 comprises 15 residues. The V segment lost 4 bases and the J segment 4 bases; nucleotides outside the gene matches: 6. CDR1 is SGHRS and CDR2 is YFSETQ in the germline V gene. This clone was detected once. The table came from immunoSEQ multiplex PCR; TCRdb's copy has only in-frame clones and leaves some out. This repertoire shows about 200,000 clones, 85% to 90% found once; its top ten account for roughly 6.4%. Material for sequencing was peripheral blood. The chain employs TRBV5-1 and TRBJ2-2, with 8 bases matching TRBD1. The clonotype was recovered from a man aged 55 to 70 who had recovered from COVID-19. CDR3 sequence reads: CASSRGQGRTGELFF. CDR3 in DNA: TGCGCCAGCAGCCGCGGACAGGGCCGCACCGGGGAGCTGTTTTTT.